A selection of T cell receptor beta chains follows, all from one sample in a study of blood T cell repertoires in COVID-19. Data came from immunoSEQ multiplex PCR; TCRdb stores just in-frame clones and leaves some out. In the table there are roughly 170,000 clones, 70% to 90% of which are singletons. Sequencing used peripheral blood. These receptors all stem from a man aged 40-49 years with active or convalescent COVID-19. Each CDR3 is given with its conserved first and last residue. D genes are given only for firm matches. Clone size is given for some rows only: seen once, a few or many times, or a class if the clone is expanded.

. . TRBJ2-1 TRBV5-1 CASSLQRDNEQFF TGCGCCAGCAGCTTGCAACGAGACAATGAGCAGTTCTTC
. . TRBJ1-6 TRBV5-1 CASSLEGPTTLHF TGCGCCAGCAGCTTGGAGGGGCCCACCACCCTCCACTTT
TRBD2 once TRBJ2-3 TRBV3-1/TRBV3-2 CASSPPGGDSYLDTQYF TGTGCCAGCAGCCCCCCCGGGGGGGACTCGTATTTGGATACGCAGTATTTT
TRBD1 . TRBJ1-2 TRBV27 CASSLTGAHGYTF TGTGCCAGCAGTTTAACAGGGGCTCATGGCTACACCTTC
. . TRBJ1-2 TRBV13 CASSLGVVENYGYTF TGTGCCAGCAGCTTAGGAGTCGTAGAAAACTATGGCTACACCTTC
TRBD1 . TRBJ1-2 TRBV12-5 CASGSGTGPNYGYTF TGTGCTAGTGGTTCCGGGACAGGGCCAAACTATGGCTACACCTTC
. once TRBJ1-6 TRBV3-1/TRBV3-2 CASSPTGIRNSPLHF TGTGCCAGCAGCCCTACAGGGATAAGGAATTCACCCCTCCACTTT
. . TRBJ1-5 TRBV19 CASSAGGMVGSNQPQHF TGTGCCAGTAGCGCAGGAGGGATGGTTGGGAGCAATCAGCCCCAGCATTTT
. . TRBJ1-2 TRBV30 CAWSPDANYGYTF TGTGCCTGGAGTCCCGATGCGAACTATGGCTACACCTTC
TRBD1 once TRBJ2-7 TRBV5-6 CASSLAPGQNSYEQYF TGTGCCAGCAGCTTGGCTCCGGGACAGAATTCCTACGAGCAGTACTTC
. . TRBJ1-2 TRBV21-1 CASSNASYGYTF TGTGCCAGCAGCAATGCCAGCTATGGCTACACCTTC
TRBD1 . TRBJ1-5 TRBV30 CAWNGQGGSNQPQHF TGTGCCTGGAACGGACAGGGGGGCAGCAATCAGCCCCAGCATTTT
TRBD1 . TRBJ1-5 TRBV2 CASNRDRGGQPQHF TGTGCCAGCAACCGGGACAGGGGTGGGCAGCCCCAGCATTTT
. . TRBJ2-2 TRBV7-2 CASSPPAGSPGELFF TGTGCCAGCAGCCCCCCCGCTGGGAGCCCCGGGGAGCTGTTTTTT
. few TRBJ1-1 TRBV28 CASRVGGNTEAFF TGTGCCAGCAGAGTAGGAGGGAACACTGAAGCTTTCTTT
TRBD1 few TRBJ1-6 TRBV4-2 CASSQELIGTASPLHF TGTGCCAGCAGCCAAGAATTGATCGGGACAGCCTCACCCCTCCACTTT
. . TRBJ1-2 TRBV11-3 CASSWGVGDYGYTF TGTGCCAGCAGCTGGGGAGTGGGAGACTATGGCTACACCTTC
. . TRBJ2-4 TRBV6-4 CASSEVQGEGTIQYF TGTGCCAGCAGTGAGGTACAGGGAGAAGGTACCATTCAGTACTTC
TRBD1 . TRBJ1-6 TRBV30 CASRGQVNSPLHF TGTGCCTCGAGGGGGCAGGTTAATTCACCCCTCCACTTT
. . TRBJ2-7 TRBV29-1 CSVARYSSSYEQYF TGCAGCGTTGCCCGATACTCAAGCTCCTACGAGCAGTACTTC
TRBD1 . TRBJ1-2 TRBV4-2 CASSQDWVGQVSGYTF TGTGCCAGCAGCCAAGATTGGGTGGGACAGGTCTCGGGCTACACCTTC
TRBD1 . TRBJ1-1 TRBV9 CASSVDLGTDEAFF TGTGCCAGCAGCGTAGACCTCGGGACAGATGAAGCTTTCTTT
TRBD1 . TRBJ1-1 TRBV7-2 CASTPGQGRTEAFF TGTGCCAGCACCCCGGGACAGGGACGGACTGAAGCTTTCTTT
. . TRBJ1-3 TRBV5-8 CASSLPGLNKRDTIYF TGTGCCAGCAGCTTGCCGGGACTCAACAAAAGAGACACCATATATTTT
TRBD2 . TRBJ2-3 TRBV5-1 CASSFSGGRTDTQYF TGCGCCAGCAGCTTTAGCGGGGGCCGCACAGATACGCAGTATTTT
TRBD1 . TRBJ2-2 TRBV27 CASRHPTGAGGTGELFF TGTGCCAGCCGCCACCCCACCGGGGCAGGGGGCACCGGGGAGCTGTTTTTT
. . TRBJ2-5 TRBV3-1/TRBV3-2 CASSQKSRGRSQETQYF TGTGCCAGCAGCCAAAAGAGCCGGGGTAGAAGCCAAGAGACCCAGTACTTC
. . TRBJ1-1 TRBV19 CASSVQTGNTEAFF TGTGCCAGTAGTGTACAGACAGGGAACACTGAAGCTTTCTTT
. . TRBJ1-2 TRBV6-5 CASSADTLIYGYTF TGTGCCAGCAGCGCAGACACTCTGATCTATGGCTACACCTTC
. . TRBJ2-7 TRBV5-4 CASSLYAGATYEQYF TGTGCCAGCAGCTTGTACGCGGGGGCGACCTACGAGCAGTACTTC
TRBD1 . TRBJ1-3 TRBV6-5 CATRQGAWGNTIYF TGTGCCACCCGACAGGGGGCTTGGGGAAACACCATATATTTT
TRBD1 . TRBJ2-1 TRBV6-5 CASRASDRVNEQFF TGTGCCAGCAGGGCCTCGGACAGGGTCAATGAGCAGTTCTTC
. few TRBJ2-1 TRBV7-2 CASSLVQQYNEQFF TGTGCCAGCAGCTTAGTACAGCAATACAATGAGCAGTTCTTC
TRBD2 . TRBJ2-1 TRBV3-1/TRBV3-2 CASNKRDSYNEQFF TGTGCCAGTAATAAGCGGGACTCCTACAATGAGCAGTTCTTC
. . TRBJ1-6 TRBV28 CASSSGLDIGSPLHF TGTGCCAGCTCCTCAGGGTTAGATATAGGTTCACCCCTCCACTTT
TRBD1 . TRBJ1-6 TRBV7-6 CASSLEAQGNSPLHF TGTGCCAGCAGCTTAGAGGCACAGGGGAATTCACCCCTCCACTTT
. . TRBJ1-6 TRBV6-5 CASIWDSGDSPLHF TGTGCCAGCATATGGGATTCGGGGGATTCACCCCTCCACTTT
TRBD2 once TRBJ2-1 TRBV7-2 CAGGSGLVDNEQFF TGTGCCGGGGGAAGCGGACTAGTTGACAATGAGCAGTTCTTC
TRBD2 . TRBJ2-7 TRBV6-5 CASRSPSGGRDEQYF TGTGCCAGCAGGTCCCCTAGCGGGGGGCGGGACGAGCAGTACTTC
. . TRBJ1-5 TRBV28 CASKRVGNQPQHF TGTGCCAGCAAGAGGGTCGGCAATCAGCCCCAGCATTTT
TRBD1 . TRBJ1-4 TRBV3-1/TRBV3-2 CASCRGRGEKLFF TGTGCCAGTTGCAGGGGGAGAGGGGAAAAACTGTTTTTT
TRBD1 once TRBJ2-1 TRBV28 CASRETGMFDEQFF TGTGCCAGCAGGGAGACAGGGATGTTCGATGAGCAGTTCTTC
. . TRBJ1-1 TRBV5-6 CASSSSSGATTEAFF TGTGCCAGCAGCTCCAGTTCAGGGGCGACGACTGAAGCTTTCTTT
. . TRBJ2-7 TRBV6-5 CASAPTGVTYEQYF TGTGCCAGCGCTCCTACGGGGGTCACCTACGAGCAGTACTTC
. few TRBJ1-3 TRBV15 CATSRADTQTGNTIYF TGTGCCACCAGCAGAGCTGACACCCAGACTGGAAACACCATATATTTT
TRBD1 . TRBJ2-1 TRBV4-3 CASSLFVGDRDSYNEQFF TGCGCCAGCAGCCTGTTTGTCGGGGACAGAGACTCCTACAATGAGCAGTTCTTC
TRBD1 . TRBJ1-1 TRBV9 CASSVVAFFGTGLERTEAFF TGTGCCAGCAGCGTAGTTGCATTTTTCGGGACAGGGCTTGAGAGGACTGAAGCTTTCTTT
TRBD2 . TRBJ2-1 TRBV7-3 CASSHSSGNEQFF TGTGCCAGCAGCCATTCTAGCGGCAATGAGCAGTTCTTC
. . TRBJ2-7 TRBV12-3/TRBV12-4 CASSFLEGDEQYF TGTGCCAGCAGTTTCTTGGAGGGCGACGAGCAGTACTTC
TRBD1 few TRBJ2-2 TRBV5-5 CASSLVGTGNTGELFF TGTGCCAGCAGCTTGGTAGGGACAGGTAACACCGGGGAGCTGTTTTTT
TRBD2 . TRBJ2-3 TRBV2 CASSELAGRTDTQYF TGTGCCAGCAGTGAACTAGCGGGGCGCACAGATACGCAGTATTTT
TRBD1 . TRBJ2-5 TRBV10-2 CASSGQGMETQYF TGCGCCAGCAGTGGACAGGGTATGGAGACCCAGTACTTC
. . TRBJ1-1 TRBV19 CASSYNRAEAFF TGTGCCAGTAGCTATAACCGGGCTGAAGCTTTCTTT
TRBD1 . TRBJ1-6 TRBV7-2 CASSGQGAFVGSPLHF TGTGCCAGCAGCGGTCAGGGGGCGTTCGTTGGTTCACCCCTCCACTTT
TRBD1 . TRBJ1-2 TRBV9 CASSVQPLPGQGLSYGYTF TGTGCCAGCAGCGTGCAACCCCTCCCGGGACAGGGTTTATCCTATGGCTACACCTTC
TRBD1 . TRBJ1-4 TRBV28 CASRGQGGKLATNEKLFF TGTGCCAGCAGGGGACAGGGGGGTAAACTTGCAACTAATGAAAAACTGTTTTTT
. once TRBJ2-1 TRBV6-4 CASSERPEDEQFF TGTGCCAGCAGTGAGCGCCCGGAGGATGAGCAGTTCTTC
. . TRBJ1-5 TRBV23-1 CASSQHRFPQPQHF TGCGCCAGCAGTCAGCACAGGTTTCCCCAGCCCCAGCATTTT
. . TRBJ1-5 TRBV6-4 CASSDGTDQPQHF TGTGCCAGCAGTGATGGGACTGATCAGCCCCAGCATTTT
TRBD2 . TRBJ2-3 TRBV5-4 CASSPRTSGGDTQYF TGTGCCAGCAGTCCTCGGACTAGCGGGGGAGATACGCAGTATTTT